These 31 T cell receptor beta chains originate from one sample sequenced in a study of OX40 agonist ivuxolimab in advanced cancers. Libraries were prepared by immunoSEQ multiplex PCR; TCRdb keeps only in-frame clonotypes and omits some of them. The top ten hold more than 2.5% of the sample, which has 57,000 or so clones, about 82% seen once. The sequencing here drew on CD4+ or CD8+ T cells sorted from blood, taken in a trial of the OX40 agonist ivuxolimab. The receptors stem from an adult with an advanced solid tumor such as melanoma, head and neck, liver or kidney cancer.

The gene calls are TRBV9 and TRBJ1-5, with D possibly being TRBD1 (6 bases). CDR1 and CDR2 from the germline V gene are SGDLS and YYNGEE. CDR3 length: 17 amino acids. The V gene lost 4 bases and the J gene lost 0 bases, with 17 bases spanning the gap. CDR3 sequence: CASSWVGDNLSNQPQHF. The CDR3 DNA sequence: TGTGCCAGCAGCTGGGTGGGGGACAACCTTAGCAATCAGCCCCAGCATTTT.

This clone came up a few times. This rearrangement joins TRBV6-1 to TRBJ1-1, with TRBD1 as a possible D gene (5 bases). The CDR3 has 15 residues. Germline CDR1 MNHNS, CDR2 SASEGT. V was pared by 2 bases and J by 3 bases, with 13 bases between. DNA of the CDR3: TGTGCCAGCAGTGAACAGGGCCTGGGGGACACTGAAGCTTTCTTT. Translation gives CASSEQGLGDTEAFF.

The J gene is TRBJ1-5, the V gene TRBV11-2, with TRBD1 as a possible D gene (5 bases). The CDR3 runs 14 residues. Germline values: CDR1 SGHAT, CDR2 FQNNGV. The V end was cut by 8 bases, the J end by 3 bases, with 14 bases between. The CDR3 sequence is CASADGAFNQPQHF. The CDR3 bases are TGTGCCAGCGCCGACGGGGCCTTCAATCAGCCCCAGCATTTT.

The chain recombines TRBV16 with TRBJ2-1, with 8 bases lining up with TRBD2. Trimming at V came to 1 base and at J to 4 bases, leaving 12 bases not matched to a gene. The germline gives CDR1 KGHSY, CDR2 FQNENV. This CDR3 spans 18 amino acids. Here the CDR3 DNA reads TGTGCCAGCAGCCAATTATTGAGTCGGGGGGGCAAATACAATGAGCAGTTCTTC. This codes for CASSQLLSRGGKYNEQFF.

This clone was picked up a small number of times. The chain links TRBV6-6 to TRBJ1-3, with D hard to call. The V gene lost 2 bases and the J gene lost 7 bases, with 6 bases spanning the gap. Germline V gene data show CDR1 as MNHNY and CDR2 as SVGAGI (reference sequence). The CDR3 covers 12 residues. The CDR3 protein is CASSYNLNTIYF. Here the CDR3 DNA reads TGTGCCAGCAGTTACAATCTGAACACCATATATTTT.

This sequence joins TRBV6-1 and TRBJ2-3; D could derive from TRBD1 or TRBD2 (5 bases each). In germline, CDR1 is MNHNS, CDR2 SASEGT. Deletions cut 7 bases from V and 2 bases from J, with 13 bases between. This CDR3 has 14 amino acids. The CDR3 loop reads CASTRAGTTDTQYF. The CDR3 DNA reads TGTGCCAGCACCCGGGCAGGGACCACAGATACGCAGTATTTT.

J is TRBJ2-2 and V is TRBV5-4; D unclear. CDR3 size: 16 residues. Deletions cut 4 bases from V and 1 base from J, with 14 bases between. The germline V gene encodes CDR1 SGHNT and CDR2 YYREEE (reference sequence). The DNA of the CDR3 is TGTGCCAGCAGCCCCTCTGTTACCATGAACACCGGGGAGCTGTTTTTT. It is translated as CASSPSVTMNTGELFF. Full variable domain (remainder filled in from reference TRBV5-4 and TRBJ2-2): ETGVTQSPTHLIKTRGQQVTLRCSSQSGHNTVSWYQQALGQGPQFIFQYYREEENGRGNFPPRFSGLQFPNYSSELNVNALELDDSALYLCASSPSVTMNTGELFFGEGSRLTVL.

This chain joins TRBV11-3 and TRBJ2-2; the D gene is possibly TRBD2 (6 bases). The V gene's germline CDR1 is SGHNT and CDR2 YENEEA. V was clipped by 1 base and J by 1 base, with 10 bases between them. The CDR3 has 16 amino acids. CDR3 sequence reads: CASSLGTNKNTGELFF. The CDR3 coding sequence is TGTGCCAGCAGCTTAGGGACTAATAAGAACACCGGGGAGCTGTTTTTT.

This sequence joins TRBV4-1 and TRBJ1-6; tentative D call: TRBD1 (5 bases). Germline V CDR1 and CDR2: MGHRA, YSYEKL. V lost 0 bases and J lost 2, with 14 bases in between. The CDR3 runs 18 residues. The CDR3 bases are TGCGCCAGCAGCCAAGAAAGCCCTGGGGGGGCCTATAATTCACCCCTCCACTTT. The encoded protein is CASSQESPGGAYNSPLHF.

This clone was seen only once. This sequence joins TRBV6-5 and TRBJ2-7, with no clear D. CDR3 length: 14 residues. V was clipped by 0 bases and J by 2 bases, with 8 bases between them. Germline CDR1 reads MNHEY; CDR2 reads SVGAGI. CDR3 sequence reads: CASSYSRQTYEQYF. DNA for the CDR3: TGTGCCAGCAGTTACTCGCGGCAGACCTACGAGCAGTACTTC.

This sequence joins TRBV28 and TRBJ1-1, with D possibly being TRBD1 (5 bases). V lost 3 bases, J lost 1 base, and 9 bases lay in between. In germline, CDR1 is MDHEN, CDR2 SYDVKM. The CDR3 sequence is 14 residues long. CDR3 amino acids: CASSLAQGNTEAFF. The CDR3 nucleotides are TGTGCCAGCAGTTTGGCCCAGGGGAACACTGAAGCTTTCTTT.

V gene TRBV5-4 combines with J gene TRBJ1-6; 10 positions agree with TRBD1. The CDR3 loop spans 17 amino acids. Looked up from germline, CDR1 is SGHNT and CDR2 is YYREEE (reference sequence). Trimming removed 0 bases from V and 6 bases from J; junction bases left unmatched: 6. CDR3 in DNA: TGTGCCAGCAGCTTGGGACAGGGGGCATCTGGTAATTCACCCCTCCACTTT. The encoded protein is CASSLGQGASGNSPLHF.

This chain joins TRBV10-3 and TRBJ2-5; D unresolved. Germline CDR1 reads ENHRY; CDR2 reads SYGVKD. The germline V and J ends were trimmed by 6 bases and 2 bases, with 4 bases remaining between them. The CDR3 has 11 residues. The CDR3 protein is CAIRTQETQYF. In nucleotides, the CDR3 is TGTGCCATCAGAACTCAAGAGACCCAGTACTTC.

A single count supports this clone. The rearrangement joins TRBV11-3 to TRBJ1-4, with a possible D match to TRBD1 (5 bases). The CDR3 runs 13 residues. Germline V gene sequence: CDR1 SGHNT, CDR2 YENEEA. V gave up 3 bases and J gave up 5 bases, with 7 bases separating them. Here the CDR3 reads CASSFGGNEKLFF. For the CDR3, the DNA is TGTGCCAGCAGCTTCGGGGGGAATGAAAAACTGTTTTTT.

This clone was recorded once. The J gene is TRBJ2-7, the V gene TRBV6-5; D gene uncertain. The germline CDR1 and CDR2 sequences are MNHEY and SVGAGI. CDR3 length equals 12 residues. Trimming took off 2 bases at V and 3 bases at J, with 5 bases between the two ends. Written as DNA, the CDR3 is TGTGCCAGCAGTTACACTATCTACGAGCAGTACTTC. This gives the protein CASSYTIYEQYF.

The chain has TRBV6-1 and TRBJ1-1, with D perhaps TRBD1 (5 bases). The germline V and J ends were trimmed by 6 bases and 2 bases, with 10 bases remaining between them. Germline CDR1 MNHNS, CDR2 SASEGT. The CDR3 runs to 13 residues. As DNA, the CDR3 is TGTGCCAGCAGCACCGGGACTAACACTGAAGCTTTCTTT. Translating gives CASSTGTNTEAFF.

The rearrangement joins TRBV5-1 to TRBJ2-1; tentative D call: TRBD1 (5 bases). Germline V gene sequence: CDR1 SGHRS, CDR2 YFSETQ. With 2 bases removed from V and 7 bases from J, the gap between germline ends came to 13 bases. The CDR3 extends over 14 amino acids. CDR3 loop: CASSLSVSGNEQFF. The CDR3 nucleotides read TGCGCCAGCAGCTTATCGGTATCAGGGAATGAGCAGTTCTTC.

The chain is built from TRBV6-1 and TRBJ2-3; TRBD2 agrees at 7 bases. This CDR3 is built from 14 residues. The V gene's germline CDR1 is MNHNS and CDR2 SASEGT. Trimming cost V 5 bases and J 11 bases; bases outside gene matches: 13. CDR3: CASSSYDGLAVQYF. CDR3 nucleotides: TGTGCCAGCAGTTCCTACGATGGGCTAGCGGTGCAGTATTTT.

This clone has only one observation. V gene TRBV18 combines with J gene TRBJ2-7; D not resolved. CDR3 length: 11 amino acids. Germline V CDR1 and CDR2: KGHSH, LQKENI. V was clipped by 3 bases and J by 7 bases, with 7 bases between them. The CDR3 protein is CASSPGGEQYF. The DNA for the CDR3 is TGTGCCAGCTCACCGGGCGGAGAGCAGTACTTC.

The chain recombines TRBV5-1 with TRBJ2-1, with D possibly TRBD1 on 5 matching bases. The CDR3 is made up of 15 amino acids. V lost 4 bases and J 5 bases, leaving 16 bases between the germline ends. Germline V gene data show CDR1 as SGHRS and CDR2 as YFSETQ. The CDR3 DNA sequence: TGCGCCAGCAGCCTTTCCTCACAGGCACACAATGAGCAGTTCTTC. This translates into CASSLSSQAHNEQFF.

The chain carries TRBV6-6 and TRBJ1-2, with D possibly matching TRBD1 (6 bases). This CDR3 is built from 14 residues. Deletions cut 4 bases from V and 8 bases from J, with 17 bases between. Per germline, CDR1 MNHNY and CDR2 SVGAGI (reference sequence). The DNA of the CDR3 is TGTGCCAGCAGTTTCGGTGGTCAGGGGAGGGGCTACACCTTC. Translated, it gives CASSFGGQGRGYTF.

The rearrangement uses TRBV7-2 and TRBJ2-7; 9 positions match TRBD2. The CDR3 length is 15 residues. Unmatched junction bases numbered 3, after V lost 1 base and J lost 2 bases. Looked up from germline, CDR1 is SGHTA and CDR2 is FQGNSA. CDR3 nucleotides: TGTGCCAGCAGCTTAGAGGGCGGGGGGGCCTACGAGCAGTACTTC. Residues: CASSLEGGGAYEQYF.

V gene TRBV7-2 combines with J gene TRBJ2-5; unclear D gene. In germline, CDR1 is SGHTA, CDR2 FQGNSA. This CDR3 spans 12 amino acids. V lost 5 bases and J lost 4, with 8 bases in between. This CDR3 reads CASSGLRETQYF. The CDR3 DNA reads as TGTGCCAGCAGCGGGCTACGAGAGACCCAGTACTTC.

The chain joins TRBV5-1 to TRBJ2-3; D may match TRBD1 or TRBD2 (6 bases each). V dropped 4 bases and J dropped 1 base, with 10 bases sitting between them. The CDR3 is 14 amino acids. From germline, CDR1 is SGHRS and CDR2 YFSETQ. For the CDR3, the DNA is TGCGCCAGCAGCGAGGGGGGCCGCACAGATACGCAGTATTTT. Translating gives CASSEGGRTDTQYF.

The table lists this clone with a few counts. The chain is built from TRBV19 and TRBJ1-2, with TRBD1 identical over 7 bases. J was trimmed by 8 bases and V by 2 bases; bases with no gene match: 8. The CDR3 is 14 residues long. CDR1 and CDR2 from the germline V gene are LNHDA and SQIVND (reference sequence). As DNA, the CDR3 is TGTGCCAGTAGTATAAGTTCGGGGACAGCCGGCTACACCTTC. As protein: CASSISSGTAGYTF.

The V and J genes are TRBV7-2 and TRBJ2-3; the match to TRBD1 covers 8 bases. Germline lookup yields CDR1 SGHTA and CDR2 FQGNSA. This CDR3 comprises 14 residues. V gave up 5 bases and J gave up 8 bases; unmatched junction bases: 9. The chain's CDR3 is CASSGQGEIATQYF. The CDR3 DNA follows: TGTGCCAGCAGCGGACAGGGCGAAATAGCTACGCAGTATTTT.

The chain combines TRBV4-2 with TRBJ2-3, with TRBD2 as a possible D gene (5 bases). The V end was cut by 0 bases, the J end by 8 bases, with 9 bases between. The germline gives CDR1 LGHNA, CDR2 YNFKEQ. This CDR3 has 13 residues. The CDR3 loop is CASSQEGRGTQYF. CDR3 nucleotide sequence: TGTGCCAGCAGCCAAGAGGGGAGAGGTACGCAGTATTTT.

The V gene is TRBV5-1, the J gene TRBJ1-2, with 8 nucleotides matching TRBD1. Per the germline V gene, CDR1 is SGHRS and CDR2 is YFSETQ. The CDR3 spans 15 residues. The ends lost 4 bases at V and 3 bases at J; junction bases unmatched: 8. The CDR3 sequence is CASSPAQTGDYGYTF. In nucleotides, the CDR3 is TGCGCCAGCAGCCCGGCTCAGACAGGGGACTATGGCTACACCTTC.

This chain links TRBV7-2 with TRBJ2-5; 11 bases line up with TRBD2. With V trimmed by 5 bases and J by 5 bases, 4 bases remained unmatched. Germline lookup yields CDR1 SGHTA and CDR2 FQGNSA. The CDR3 sequence is 14 residues long. Here the CDR3 reads CASSPSSGGETQYF. CDR3 nucleotides: TGTGCCAGCAGCCCCTCTAGCGGGGGGGAGACCCAGTACTTC.

The rearrangement links TRBV30 to TRBJ1-3, with 8 bases that match TRBD1. After removal of 3 bases from V and 3 bases from J, the junction contained 4 bases not matched to a gene. Germline-derived CDR1 and CDR2 are GTSNPN and SVGIG (reference sequence). This CDR3 contains 14 residues. As DNA, the CDR3 is TGTGCCTGGAGCATTGGGACAGGTGGAAACACCATATATTTT. This codes for CAWSIGTGGNTIYF.

The genes are TRBV18 and TRBJ2-5, with D maybe TRBD1 (6 bases). The length of the CDR3 is 15 residues. Germline V lookup: CDR1 KGHSH, CDR2 LQKENI. V shed 6 bases and J shed 5 bases, with 19 bases lying between them. As DNA, the CDR3 is TGTGCCAGCTCGACTGCCGGGACATCCGCGGAGACCCAGTACTTC. Translated, it gives CASSTAGTSAETQYF. Variable domain in full (rest from reference TRBV18 and TRBJ2-5): NAGVMQNPRHLVRRRGQEARLRCSPMKGHSHVYWYRQLPEEGLKFMVYLQKENIIDESGMPKERFSAEFPKEGPSILRIQQVVRGDSAAYFCASSTAGTSAETQYFGPGTRLLVL.